This TCR beta chain is drawn from a study of OX40 agonist ivuxolimab in advanced cancers. The overall study: The mean age was approximately 56 years, ranging from about 20 to 79, with less than 90% of participants male.

Comment on this clone: The antigen remains unidentified.

TCRdb's copy holds only in-frame clones and misses some; the assay was immunoSEQ multiplex PCR. The repertoire has around 70,000 clones, roughly 87% of them found once; the top ten carry 2% to 2.5%. Trimming removed 1 base at V and 4 bases at J, with 15 bases between. CDR1 SGHAT and CDR2 FQNNGV come from the germline V gene. The CDR3 spans 16 residues. Points from the study as a whole: Expanded peripheral T cell antigen specificity was not determined.

The source was CD4+ or CD8+ T cells sorted from blood, collected in a trial of the OX40 agonist ivuxolimab. The receptor comes from an adult with an advanced solid tumor such as melanoma, head and neck, liver or kidney cancer. The rearrangement uses TRBV11-2 and TRBJ2-3, with D maybe TRBD1 (7 bases). The CDR3 DNA follows: TGTGCCAGCAGCTTAGGACAGGGAGGCGGCGCAGATACGCAGTATTTT. Translation: CASSLGQGGGADTQYF.